The 2 T cell receptor beta chains given below trace back to one sample, sequenced in a study of technical replicates of blood from several donors. Data came from immunoSEQ multiplex PCR; TCRdb stores just in-frame clones and leaves some out. The table lists some 50,000 clones, less than 95% of them singletons. Sequencing was done on a sample of T cells isolated from PBMCs. The receptors shown here come from a human donor in good health.

This clone came up once. CDR3 sequence reads: CASSLVGGRWQSEAFF. CDR3 in DNA: TGTGCCAGCAGCTTGGTAGGAGGGCGATGGCAGAGTGAAGCTTTCTTT. The chain carries TRBV5-4 and TRBJ1-1; D call uncertain. Germline CDR1 and CDR2: SGHNT and YYREEE (reference sequence). CDR3 length: 16 amino acids. V shed 0 bases and J shed 7 bases, with 19 bases lying between them.

The chain couples TRBV9 to TRBJ1-3, with a weak D call TRBD1 (6 bases). V dropped 0 bases and J dropped 0 bases, with 10 bases sitting between them. The CDR3 runs to 16 residues. Per the germline V gene, CDR1 is SGDLS and CDR2 is YYNGEE. CDR3 nucleotide sequence: TGTGCCAGCAGCGTAGCAGGGGAACACTCTGGAAACACCATATATTTT. Residues: CASSVAGEHSGNTIYF.